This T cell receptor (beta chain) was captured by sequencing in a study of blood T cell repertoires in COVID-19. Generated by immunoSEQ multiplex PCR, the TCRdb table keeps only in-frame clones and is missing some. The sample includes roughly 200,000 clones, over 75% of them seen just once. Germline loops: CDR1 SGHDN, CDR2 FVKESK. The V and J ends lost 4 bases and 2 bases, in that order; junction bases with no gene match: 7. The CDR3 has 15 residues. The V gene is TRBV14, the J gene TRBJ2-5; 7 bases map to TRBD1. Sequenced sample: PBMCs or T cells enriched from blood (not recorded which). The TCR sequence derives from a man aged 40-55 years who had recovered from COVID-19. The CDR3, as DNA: TGTGCCAGCAGCCCACGGGACAGAATACAAGAGACCCAGTACTTC. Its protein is CASSPRDRIQETQYF.